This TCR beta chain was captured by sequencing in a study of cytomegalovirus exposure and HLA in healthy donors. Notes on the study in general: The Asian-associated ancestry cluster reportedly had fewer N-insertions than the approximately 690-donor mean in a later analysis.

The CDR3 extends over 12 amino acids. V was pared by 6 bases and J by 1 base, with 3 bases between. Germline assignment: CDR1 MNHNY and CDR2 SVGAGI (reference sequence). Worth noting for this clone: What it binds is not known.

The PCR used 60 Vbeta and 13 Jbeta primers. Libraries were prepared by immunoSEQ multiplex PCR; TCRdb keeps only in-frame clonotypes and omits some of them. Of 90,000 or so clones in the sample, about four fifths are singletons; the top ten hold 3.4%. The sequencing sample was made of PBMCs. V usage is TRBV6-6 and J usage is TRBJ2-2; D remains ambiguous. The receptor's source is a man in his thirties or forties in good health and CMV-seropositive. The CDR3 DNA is TGTGCCAGCAGCTGGAACACCGGGGAGCTGTTTTTT. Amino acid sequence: CASSWNTGELFF.